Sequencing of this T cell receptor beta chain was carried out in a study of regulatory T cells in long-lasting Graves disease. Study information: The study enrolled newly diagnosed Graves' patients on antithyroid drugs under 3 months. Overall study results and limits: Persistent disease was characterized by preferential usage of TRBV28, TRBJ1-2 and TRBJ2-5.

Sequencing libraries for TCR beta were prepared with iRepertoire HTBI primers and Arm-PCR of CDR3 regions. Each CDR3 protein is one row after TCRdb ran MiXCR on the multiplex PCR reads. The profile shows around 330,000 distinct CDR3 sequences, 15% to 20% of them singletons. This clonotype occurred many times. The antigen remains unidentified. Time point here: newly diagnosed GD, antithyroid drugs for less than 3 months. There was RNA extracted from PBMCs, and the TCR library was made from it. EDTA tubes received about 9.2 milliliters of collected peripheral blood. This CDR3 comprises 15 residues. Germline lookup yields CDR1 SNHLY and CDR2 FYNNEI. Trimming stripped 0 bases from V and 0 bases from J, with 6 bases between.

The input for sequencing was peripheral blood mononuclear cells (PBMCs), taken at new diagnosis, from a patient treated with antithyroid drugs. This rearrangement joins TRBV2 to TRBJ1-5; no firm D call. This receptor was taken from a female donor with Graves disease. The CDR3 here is CASSEAGYSNQPQHF. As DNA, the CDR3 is TGTGCCAGCAGTGAAGCAGGGTATAGCAATCAGCCCCAGCATTTT.